This is a list of T cell receptor beta chains from one sample in a study of T cell changes during pregnancy in multiple sclerosis. This table comes from immunoSEQ multiplex PCR, and its TCRdb copy is limited to in-frame clones, with some not included. The table has about 36,000 clones, around 91% seen once. The source was CD4+ T cells from peripheral blood mononuclear cells, collected in the second trimester of pregnancy. Every receptor here comes from a female donor in good health, enrolled as a control in a pregnancy study. Both conserved end residues are part of each CDR3. The order of the fields is clone size, D gene, J gene, V gene, CDR3 DNA, CDR3 protein. The D gene is left open where the match is weak. Where a row states a size, it is once, few, many or the class of an expanded clone; other rows omit it.

clone_size: NA
d_call: TRBD1
j_call: TRBJ1-5
v_call: TRBV13
cdr3_nt: TGTGCCAGCAGCTTAGAGGGTCCCGGGACAGGGATCAATCAGCCCCAGCATTTT
cdr3_aa: CASSLEGPGTGINQPQHF

clone_size: NA
d_call: TRBD2
j_call: TRBJ2-7
v_call: TRBV28
cdr3_nt: TGTGCCAGCAGTACCGGGACTAGTTACGAGCAGTACTTC
cdr3_aa: CASSTGTSYEQYF

clone_size: few
d_call: TRBD2
j_call: TRBJ2-3
v_call: TRBV7-8
cdr3_nt: TGTGCCAGCAGCTTACGGATAGCGGGAAGCGCAGATACGCAGTATTTT
cdr3_aa: CASSLRIAGSADTQYF

clone_size: NA
d_call: NA
j_call: TRBJ2-7
v_call: TRBV5-6
cdr3_nt: TGTGCCAGCAGCTTGGGGTCGGGCTACGAGCAGTACTTC
cdr3_aa: CASSLGSGYEQYF

clone_size: NA
d_call: TRBD2
j_call: TRBJ2-3
v_call: TRBV29-1
cdr3_nt: TGCAGCGGTGGACTTACGGGAGGCGCAGATACGCAGTATTTT
cdr3_aa: CSGGLTGGADTQYF

clone_size: NA
d_call: NA
j_call: TRBJ2-7
v_call: TRBV15
cdr3_nt: TGTGCCACCAGCCGAGACGGTTACGAGCAGTACTTC
cdr3_aa: CATSRDGYEQYF

clone_size: NA
d_call: NA
j_call: TRBJ1-1
v_call: TRBV2
cdr3_nt: TGTGCCAGCAGTACGGGGGTCGACACTGAAGCTTTCTTT
cdr3_aa: CASSTGVDTEAFF

clone_size: NA
d_call: TRBD1
j_call: TRBJ2-3
v_call: TRBV9
cdr3_nt: TGTGCCAGCAGCGTAGCACAGGGGTTTAGCACAGATACGCAGTATTTT
cdr3_aa: CASSVAQGFSTDTQYF

clone_size: NA
d_call: TRBD1
j_call: TRBJ2-6
v_call: TRBV19
cdr3_nt: TGTGCCAGTGGCTCAGGACAGGATTTTACCGTCCTGACTTTC
cdr3_aa: CASGSGQDFTVLTF

clone_size: NA
d_call: TRBD2
j_call: TRBJ2-2
v_call: TRBV7-9
cdr3_nt: TGTGCCAGCAGCTTTCAGCGGGAGGCCGGGGAGCTGTTTTTT
cdr3_aa: CASSFQREAGELFF

clone_size: NA
d_call: TRBD1
j_call: TRBJ1-4
v_call: TRBV7-9
cdr3_nt: TGTGCCAGCAGCCCCCGGACAGGGCCGGAACTGTTTTTT
cdr3_aa: CASSPRTGPELFF

clone_size: NA
d_call: NA
j_call: TRBJ1-1
v_call: TRBV27
cdr3_nt: TGTGCCAGCAGTTCCCAACAGAACACTGAAGCTTTCTTT
cdr3_aa: CASSSQQNTEAFF

clone_size: once
d_call: NA
j_call: TRBJ2-3
v_call: TRBV9
cdr3_nt: TGTGCCAGCAGCGTAAGGGGGACCGAGACGCAGTATTTT
cdr3_aa: CASSVRGTETQYF

clone_size: NA
d_call: NA
j_call: TRBJ2-7
v_call: TRBV7-2
cdr3_nt: TGTGCCAGCAGCTTAGAGGTTCTAGCAGCCTACGAGCAGTACTTC
cdr3_aa: CASSLEVLAAYEQYF

clone_size: NA
d_call: NA
j_call: TRBJ2-7
v_call: TRBV18
cdr3_nt: TGTGCCAGCTCACCGCCGGCCAGGGGTGGCTACGAGCAGTACTTC
cdr3_aa: CASSPPARGGYEQYF

clone_size: NA
d_call: TRBD1
j_call: TRBJ2-1
v_call: TRBV7-3
cdr3_nt: TGTGCCAGCAGCACAACAGGGGATGCTGAGCAGTTCTTC
cdr3_aa: CASSTTGDAEQFF

clone_size: NA
d_call: NA
j_call: TRBJ1-3
v_call: TRBV11-2
cdr3_nt: TGTGCCAGCAGCTTGAACCAGCGAGGCAACACCATATATTTT
cdr3_aa: CASSLNQRGNTIYF

clone_size: NA
d_call: NA
j_call: TRBJ2-3
v_call: TRBV5-6
cdr3_nt: TGTGCCAGCAGCTCCGCTGGGGGCAGCACAGATACGCAGTATTTT
cdr3_aa: CASSSAGGSTDTQYF

clone_size: NA
d_call: TRBD2
j_call: TRBJ2-3
v_call: TRBV2
cdr3_nt: TGTGCCAGCACGAGCGGGGAGACAGATACGCAGTATTTT
cdr3_aa: CASTSGETDTQYF

clone_size: once
d_call: TRBD1
j_call: TRBJ1-4
v_call: TRBV30
cdr3_nt: TGTGCCTGGAGCACGGAGAGGGACAGCCTCTTCTTT
cdr3_aa: CAWSTERDSLFF

clone_size: once
d_call: TRBD2
j_call: TRBJ2-1
v_call: TRBV15
cdr3_nt: TGTGCCACCAGCAGGGGGGGACTAGCGGGGCACAATGAGCAGTTCTTC
cdr3_aa: CATSRGGLAGHNEQFF

clone_size: NA
d_call: NA
j_call: TRBJ2-2
v_call: TRBV19
cdr3_nt: TGTGCCAGTTTATCTTCCCGAGCACCCGGGGAGCTGTTTTTT
cdr3_aa: CASLSSRAPGELFF

clone_size: NA
d_call: NA
j_call: TRBJ1-2
v_call: TRBV7-2
cdr3_nt: TGTGCCAGCAGCTTAGCCGCGGGGGCTCAATATGGCTACACCTTC
cdr3_aa: CASSLAAGAQYGYTF

clone_size: medium-sized
d_call: TRBD1
j_call: TRBJ1-5
v_call: TRBV2
cdr3_nt: TGTGCCAGCAGTGAAGCGCAGGGGACAGGCAATCAGCCCCAGCATTTT
cdr3_aa: CASSEAQGTGNQPQHF

clone_size: NA
d_call: TRBD1
j_call: TRBJ1-1
v_call: TRBV28
cdr3_nt: TGTGCCAGCAGTTTATTCCGTCAGGGGGCCGGGGCTTTCTTT
cdr3_aa: CASSLFRQGAGAFF